A selection of T cell receptor beta chains follows, all from one sample in a study of T cell responses to AZD1222 COVID-19 vaccine. Libraries were prepared by immunoSEQ multiplex PCR; TCRdb keeps only in-frame clonotypes and omits some of them. Recorded for this sample: under 150,000 clones. Sequencing was performed on peripheral blood. These receptors were taken from an adult in good health. Each CDR3 is given with its conserved first and last residue. Fields, in order: CDR3 DNA, CDR3 protein, J gene, D gene, V gene. The D gene is left open where the match is weak.

TGTGCCAGCAGTTCCCTCGGGACAGGGAATCAGCCCCAGCATTTT CASSSLGTGNQPQHF TRBJ1-5 TRBD1 TRBV28
TGTGCCACCAGCAGAGATTGGGCGGGGAACACCGGGGAGCTGTTTTTT CATSRDWAGNTGELFF TRBJ2-2 . TRBV15
TGTGCCAGCAGCTTACAGGGTACCGGTTCACCCCTCCACTTT CASSLQGTGSPLHF TRBJ1-6 . TRBV7-3
TGTGCCAGCAGCTTAGTGTTAGCGGGGGGATACCGGGAGACCCAGTACTTC CASSLVLAGGYRETQYF TRBJ2-5 TRBD2 TRBV7-2
TGTGCCAGCAGCCCAGGGGGGACAGCCTATGGCTACACCTTC CASSPGGTAYGYTF TRBJ1-2 TRBD1 TRBV7-6
TGTGCCTGGAGGGCGGGGCTGAACACTGAAGCTTTCTTT CAWRAGLNTEAFF TRBJ1-1 . TRBV30
TGTGCCAGCAGCTTAGGTCTAAATCTTATCTGGAACACCATATATTTT CASSLGLNLIWNTIYF TRBJ1-3 . TRBV7-9
TGTGCCAGCAGTTTTAAGGGGCACGGGGAGCAGTACTTC CASSFKGHGEQYF TRBJ2-7 . TRBV12-3/TRBV12-4
TGTGCCAGCTCACCCCGTCATCAAGAACCCCTCCACTTT CASSPRHQEPLHF TRBJ1-6 . TRBV18
TGTGCCAGCGGGCCAGGCAGGGGCAGCACAGATACGCAGTATTTT CASGPGRGSTDTQYF TRBJ2-3 . TRBV27
TGTGCCAGCAGTCGACAGGGAGTAGGACGCGAGCAGTACTTC CASSRQGVGREQYF TRBJ2-7 TRBD1 TRBV25-1
TGTGCCAGCAGTAGGGGGCCCTATAATTCACCCCTCCACTTT CASSRGPYNSPLHF TRBJ1-6 TRBD1 TRBV3-1/TRBV3-2
TGCAGTGCTAGTGGCCTAGCGGGGGTTTACGAGCAGTACTTC CSASGLAGVYEQYF TRBJ2-7 TRBD2 TRBV20-1
TGTGCCAGCAGTTTCGCGAACACTGAAGCTTTCTTT CASSFANTEAFF TRBJ1-1 . TRBV28
TGTGCCAGCAGCTTAGGAGCGGGTCTTGTGGGGGAGCTGTTTTTT CASSLGAGLVGELFF TRBJ2-2 . TRBV13
TGTGCCAGCAGCCCGGGACAGCCTAATTCACCCCTCCACTTT CASSPGQPNSPLHF TRBJ1-6 TRBD1 TRBV28
TGTGCCAGCAGTCTGCTGAGAAGCTCCTACAATGAGCAGTTCTTC CASSLLRSSYNEQFF TRBJ2-1 . TRBV6-5
TGTGCCAGCAGTCCGGGACAGTACAATGAGCAGTTCTTC CASSPGQYNEQFF TRBJ2-1 TRBD1 TRBV12-3/TRBV12-4
TGTGCCAGCAGCCGCCTTCGAAACACCATATATTTT CASSRLRNTIYF TRBJ1-3 . TRBV28
TGCGCCAGCAGCCAAGAAAGAGGGGCGGGAAACATTCAGTACTTC CASSQERGAGNIQYF TRBJ2-4 . TRBV4-1
TGCGCCAGCAGCTTGTTGGGGAACGGCGGAAACACCATATATTTT CASSLLGNGGNTIYF TRBJ1-3 . TRBV5-1
TGTGCCAGTAGTAGGAGGGGAGATTATAATTCACCCCTCCACTTT CASSRRGDYNSPLHF TRBJ1-6 . TRBV19
TGTGCCTGGTCCCAGGCGTCCCGCAATCAGCCCCAGCATTTT CAWSQASRNQPQHF TRBJ1-5 . TRBV30
TGTGCCAGCAGCTTAGAGGTGGGCACTGAAGCTTTCTTT CASSLEVGTEAFF TRBJ1-1 . TRBV5-4
TGCGCCAGTTTACAGGGGGCGGATACTGAAGCTTTCTTT CASLQGADTEAFF TRBJ1-1 TRBD1 TRBV5-1
TGCGCCAGCAGGGGAGGCCAACCCGGACAGGGTGTTCCAGGCACTGAAGCTTTCTTT CASRGGQPGQGVPGTEAFF TRBJ1-1 TRBD1 TRBV5-1
TGTGCCAGCAGTAGAGGGGAGTCCGGGGAGCTGTTTTTT CASSRGESGELFF TRBJ2-2 . TRBV6-6
TGTGCCAGCAGCTTGGATATTTTGGACACCGGGGAGCTGTTTTTT CASSLDILDTGELFF TRBJ2-2 . TRBV5-4
TGTGCCAGCAGTGCCGGGCGAGAGACCCAGTACTTC CASSAGRETQYF TRBJ2-5 . TRBV6-1
TGTGCCAGCAGCTCCCGGGACAGGGGGCGGTGGGAAAAACTGTTTTTT CASSSRDRGRWEKLFF TRBJ1-4 TRBD1 TRBV5-6
TGTGCCAGCTCACAGAACAGGGACAGGTCCTACAATGAGCAGTTCTTC CASSQNRDRSYNEQFF TRBJ2-1 TRBD1 TRBV18
TGTGCCAGCAGCTTAAACCCCACTGAAGCTTTCTTT CASSLNPTEAFF TRBJ1-1 . TRBV7-9
TGTGCCAGCAGCCCCCCGGGCCCCCGGCTAACCCTTTACAATGAGCAGTTCTTC CASSPPGPRLTLYNEQFF TRBJ2-1 . TRBV6-2/TRBV6-3
TGTGCCAGCAGCTTGGGGATCAACCGTTTCGACTATGGCTACACCTTC CASSLGINRFDYGYTF TRBJ1-2 . TRBV5-8
TGTGCCAGCAGCTTAGGGACAGGGGACTATGGCTACACCTTC CASSLGTGDYGYTF TRBJ1-2 TRBD1 TRBV13
TGTGCCAGCAGTTACGCCAGGAAAATAAGCTCTGGGGCCAACGTCCTGACTTTC CASSYARKISSGANVLTF TRBJ2-6 . TRBV28
TGTGCCAGCAGCCAAAGCGGACGCACAGATACGCAGTATTTT CASSQSGRTDTQYF TRBJ2-3 . TRBV4-2
TGTGCCAGCAGCCCAAGCCATGTGGGGACCTCCTACGAGCAGTACTTC CASSPSHVGTSYEQYF TRBJ2-7 . TRBV21-1
TGTGCCTGGAGGGGATCGGGGTACTATGGCTACACCTTC CAWRGSGYYGYTF TRBJ1-2 . TRBV30
TGTGCCAGCAGTTATGTTGGGGCGGGAGGGGCCAACGTCCTGACTTTC CASSYVGAGGANVLTF TRBJ2-6 . TRBV6-6
TGCGCCAGCAGCTCCCACAGGGAGCAGTACTTC CASSSHREQYF TRBJ2-7 . TRBV5-1
TGTGCCAGCAGCCGACAGGGGGCGCGGGCCACTGAAGCTTTCTTT CASSRQGARATEAFF TRBJ1-1 TRBD1 TRBV7-9
TGTGCCAGCAGTATCGAGAGACAAGCCTACGAGCAGTACTTC CASSIERQAYEQYF TRBJ2-7 . TRBV28
TGTGCCAGCAGCCAAGGAGGGGCGGGACTAGAGCACAATGAGCAGTTCTTC CASSQGGAGLEHNEQFF TRBJ2-1 TRBD2 TRBV7-8